The 26 T cell receptor beta chains presented below share a single source sample, sequenced in a study of Ad26.COV2.S vaccination and SARS-CoV-2 variants. The treatment: approximately 18 received Ad26.COV2.S at low or high dose, single or two shots; 5 received placebo; per-sample allocation not given. Sampling was performed 63 days after the first vaccine or placebo injection. Data came from immunoSEQ multiplex PCR; TCRdb stores just in-frame clones and leaves some out. The data show under 500,000 clones, roughly 90% seen once. Specimen: peripheral blood, collected in a trial of Ad26.COV2.S vaccine versus placebo. Receptors originate from a person aged 18-60 years who received the Ad26.COV2.S COVID-19 vaccine or a placebo.

This chain uses TRBV4-3 with TRBJ2-7; 9 positions match TRBD2. After removal of 5 bases from V and 5 bases from J, the junction contained 13 bases not matched to a gene. CDR1 is LGHNA, CDR2 YSLEER, per germline. There are 16 residues in the CDR3. The CDR3 protein is CASSELARGGLHEQYF. DNA for the CDR3: TGCGCCAGCAGCGAACTAGCGCGGGGGGGCCTCCACGAGCAGTACTTC.

The chain joins TRBV20-1 to TRBJ2-3, with TRBD2 identical over 7 bases. Trimming removed 3 bases from V and 2 bases from J; junction bases left unmatched: 2. The CDR3 loop spans 13 amino acids. CDR1 and CDR2 from the germline V gene are DFQATT and SNEGSKA (reference sequence). Written as DNA, the CDR3 is TGCAGTGCTAGTCGGGGGGTCACAGATACGCAGTATTTT. Translation gives CSASRGVTDTQYF.

The chain has TRBV28 and TRBJ1-4, with D maybe TRBD1 (5 bases). The CDR3 covers 14 residues. Germline loops: CDR1 MDHEN, CDR2 SYDVKM. V lost 3 bases and J 3 bases, leaving 8 bases between the germline ends. The CDR3 here is CASSLGGSNEKLFF. CDR3 bases: TGTGCCAGCAGTTTGGGGGGGTCTAATGAAAAACTGTTTTTT.

The rearrangement links TRBV12-3 or TRBV12-4 to TRBJ1-5; no firm D call. The CDR3 spans 13 residues. V was pared by 1 base and J by 6 bases, with 7 bases between. This chain's CDR3 is CASSLGIAQPQHF. CDR3 sequence (DNA): TGTGCCAGCAGTTTAGGTATAGCTCAGCCCCAGCATTTT.

V is TRBV4-1 and J is TRBJ2-3; 8 bases fit TRBD2. Germline CDR1 reads MGHRA; CDR2 reads YSYEKL. This CDR3 region has 16 residues. V gave up 2 bases and J gave up 2 bases; unmatched junction bases: 6. In DNA form, the CDR3 reads TGCGCCAGCAGCCAAACTAGCGGACTCCACACAGATACGCAGTATTTT. Protein: CASSQTSGLHTDTQYF.

This clone has only one observation. This chain links TRBV5-1 with TRBJ2-7; 11 bases align to TRBD2. The CDR3 is made up of 15 amino acids. V shed 3 bases, J shed 1 base, and the junction held 3 bases outside the gene matches. Per germline, CDR1 SGHRS and CDR2 YFSETQ. Written as DNA, the CDR3 is TGCGCCAGCAGCTGGGGACTAGCGGAGTCCTACGAGCAGTACTTC. Translation: CASSWGLAESYEQYF.

The chain joins TRBV7-9 to TRBJ2-5; D possibly corresponds to TRBD1 (6 bases). There are 15 residues in the CDR3. Looked up from germline, CDR1 is SEHNR and CDR2 is FQNEAQ (reference sequence). V was cut by 4 bases and J by 1 base, with 13 bases left in between. CDR3 loop: CASSYYQGTQETQYF. The CDR3 region has the DNA TGTGCCAGCAGCTACTATCAGGGGACCCAAGAGACCCAGTACTTC.

This clone has only one observation. The chain uses TRBV28 and TRBJ1-1, with D perhaps matching TRBD1 (6 bases). The CDR3 length is 13 residues. The germline V and J ends were trimmed by 10 bases and 3 bases, with 15 bases remaining between them. CDR1 is MDHEN, CDR2 SYDVKM, per germline. CDR3 protein: CATAESGDTEAFF. DNA for the CDR3: TGTGCCACCGCGGAGTCAGGGGACACTGAAGCTTTCTTT.

V is TRBV2 and J is TRBJ1-1; 7 bases map to TRBD1. V shed 0 bases, J shed 0 bases, and the junction held 10 bases outside the gene matches. Germline lookup yields CDR1 SNHLY and CDR2 FYNNEI. This CDR3 comprises 18 residues. The CDR3 bases are TGTGCCAGCAGTGAAGCTTTTTCGTCGGGACAGATGAACACTGAAGCTTTCTTT. It yields the protein CASSEAFSSGQMNTEAFF.

The chain employs TRBV6-6 and TRBJ2-7; D tentatively reads TRBD1 or TRBD2 (7 bases each). This CDR3 comprises 14 residues. V lost 8 bases, J lost 3 bases, and 17 bases lay in between. The germline V gene encodes CDR1 MNHNY and CDR2 SVGAGI (reference sequence). DNA of the CDR3: TGTGCCAGCCAAAGCAGGGGGGGCCTCTACGAGCAGTACTTC. Translating it yields CASQSRGGLYEQYF.

The chain recombines TRBV4-1 with TRBJ2-1, with TRBD2 identical over 12 bases. CDR3 length: 21 amino acids. Germline lookup yields CDR1 MGHRA and CDR2 YSYEKL. J lost 5 bases, V lost 2 bases, and 19 bases had no gene match. As DNA, the CDR3 is TGCGCCAGCAGCCAACTAGCGGGGGGGCATCCGGATCCCTATTGGGACAATGAGCAGTTCTTC. This codes for CASSQLAGGHPDPYWDNEQFF.

The rearrangement links TRBV6-2 or TRBV6-3 to TRBJ1-5; D is unclear. This CDR3 spans 13 amino acids. Per the germline V gene, CDR1 is MNHEY and CDR2 is SVGEGT. The ends were cut back, 0 bases at V and 7 bases at J, with 7 bases in the middle. This CDR3 is CASSYSGKQPQHF. The CDR3 DNA follows: TGTGCCAGCAGTTACTCGGGAAAGCAGCCCCAGCATTTT.

This clone is a singleton in its sample. V gene TRBV14 combines with J gene TRBJ1-1; TRBD1 might be the D (5 bases). Germline CDR1 and CDR2: SGHDN and FVKESK. Trimming took off 0 bases at V and 3 bases at J, with 8 bases between the two ends. The CDR3 extends over 14 amino acids. CDR3 loop: CASSQDRGHTEAFF. The DNA of the CDR3 is TGTGCCAGCAGCCAAGATAGGGGACACACTGAAGCTTTCTTT. Full variable domain (remainder filled in from reference TRBV14 and TRBJ1-1): EAGVTQFPSHSVIEKGQTVTLRCDPISGHDNLYWYRRVMGKEIKFLLHFVKESKQDESGMPNNRFLAERTGGTYSTLKVQPAELEDSGVYFCASSQDRGHTEAFFGQGTRLTVV.

The chain couples TRBV11-2 to TRBJ2-7; D may correspond to TRBD1 or TRBD2 (5 bases each). V was shortened by 2 bases and J by 0 bases, with 14 bases between the two germline ends. CDR1 and CDR2 from the germline V gene are SGHAT and FQNNGV. The CDR3 is 16 residues long. CDR3 DNA: TGTGCCAGCAGCTTACTCCAGGGTGGGAGCTCCTACGAGCAGTACTTC. As protein: CASSLLQGGSSYEQYF.

The V gene is TRBV30, the J gene TRBJ2-1; TRBD2 matches at 11 bases. The CDR3 consists of 15 residues. The junction had 6 bases not matched to a gene; V was cut back by 4 bases and J by 4 bases. Germline V gene data show CDR1 as GTSNPN and CDR2 as SVGIG (reference sequence). CDR3 sequence (DNA): TGTGCCTGGAATCCCCGACTAGCGGGGTACAATGAGCAGTTCTTC. Amino acid sequence: CAWNPRLAGYNEQFF. Full variable domain (rest looked up from reference TRBV30 and TRBJ2-1): SQTIHQWPATLVQPVGSPLSLECTVEGTSNPNLYWYRQAAGRGLQLLFYSVGIGQISSEVPQNLSASRPQDRQFILSSKKLLLSDSGFYLCAWNPRLAGYNEQFFGPGTRLTVL.

J is TRBJ2-1 and V is TRBV5-1; the D gene is possibly TRBD1 (5 bases). Germline V CDR1 and CDR2: SGHRS, YFSETQ. Deletions cut 3 bases from V and 8 bases from J, with 15 bases between. CDR3 length: 14 residues. CDR3 sequence: CASSSTDGHDEQFF. The CDR3 bases are TGCGCCAGCAGCTCAACAGACGGACACGATGAGCAGTTCTTC.

The V call is TRBV27, the J call TRBJ1-5; the D gene is possibly TRBD1 (5 bases). Germline-derived CDR1 and CDR2 are MNHEY and SMNVEV (reference sequence). V dropped 2 bases and J dropped 6 bases, with 14 bases sitting between them. CDR3 length equals 15 residues. CDR3 DNA: TGTGCCAGCAGTTTAGAAGGGACCCTAGGTCAGCCCCAGCATTTT. Protein product: CASSLEGTLGQPQHF.

This clone was detected a few times. This chain uses TRBV10-1 with TRBJ1-5; the match to TRBD1 covers 7 bases. V lost 10 bases to trimming and J lost 6 bases; unmatched junction nucleotides: 12. This CDR3 spans 14 amino acids. Germline V gives CDR1 WNHNN, CDR2 SYGVQD (reference sequence). The CDR3 loop is CATGLLQGCQPQHF. CDR3 coding DNA: TGCGCCACAGGCCTCCTACAGGGGTGTCAGCCCCAGCATTTT.

This chain connects TRBV6-2 or TRBV6-3 to TRBJ2-5, with D unclear. Trimming pared 3 bases from V and 5 bases from J, leaving 13 bases between. Germline values: CDR1 MNHEY, CDR2 SVGEGT. This CDR3 is built from 14 residues. The CDR3 DNA is TGTGCCAGCAGTTATTCTAACGTTGAGGAGACCCAGTACTTC. The encoded protein is CASSYSNVEETQYF.

The chain has TRBV4-1 and TRBJ2-2; no definite D call. The CDR3 is 13 residues long. Trimming removed 4 bases at V and 5 bases at J, with 8 bases between. The germline gives CDR1 MGHRA, CDR2 YSYEKL. The CDR3 DNA reads as TGCGCCAGCAGCCGTACACAGACCGGGGAGCTGTTTTTT. As protein: CASSRTQTGELFF.

The rearrangement links TRBV10-2 to TRBJ2-7; tentative D call: TRBD1 (6 bases). V was pared by 8 bases and J by 2 bases, with 7 bases between. The germline V gene has CDR1 WSHSY and CDR2 SAAADI. CDR3 length: 11 residues. The CDR3 DNA reads as TGCGCCAGCCGACAGGCCTACGAGCAGTACTTC. This gives the protein CASRQAYEQYF.

J is TRBJ1-2 and V is TRBV6-4; D is undetermined. V was trimmed by 6 bases and J by 0 bases, leaving 14 bases between them. The CDR3 contains 15 residues. Germline CDR1 MRHNA, CDR2 SNTAGT. Written as DNA, the CDR3 is TGTGCCAGCAGCCCAGTGGCCCTAGCTAACTATGGCTACACCTTC. Protein: CASSPVALANYGYTF.

A single count supports this clone. This sequence joins TRBV11-2 and TRBJ1-1; D unclear. Germline lookup yields CDR1 SGHAT and CDR2 FQNNGV. Trimming shortened V by 5 bases and J by 0 bases, and 10 bases separated the two germline ends. The length of the CDR3 is 14 residues. The CDR3 loop reads CASSPGTMNTEAFF. The CDR3, as DNA: TGTGCCAGCAGCCCGGGAACCATGAACACTGAAGCTTTCTTT.

CDR3 in DNA: TGTGCCAGCTCACACAGCACTAATGAAAAACTGTTTTTT. Protein product: CASSHSTNEKLFF. This sequence joins TRBV18 and TRBJ1-4; D not resolved. This CDR3 is built from 13 residues. CDR1 KGHSH and CDR2 LQKENI come from the germline V gene. V was clipped by 4 bases and J by 2 bases, with 5 bases between them.

The chain recombines TRBV4-1 with TRBJ1-2; D is perhaps TRBD1 (6 bases). CDR1 is MGHRA and CDR2 is YSYEKL in the germline V gene. The V and J ends lost 5 bases and 4 bases respectively, with 17 bases between them. The length of the CDR3 is 15 residues. CDR3 in amino acids: CASSSRTERSYGYTF. The CDR3, as DNA: TGCGCCAGCAGCTCCCGGACAGAAAGGAGCTATGGCTACACCTTC.

The chain combines TRBV11-2 with TRBJ2-3, with 8 bases aligning to TRBD2. The V segment lost 3 bases and the J segment 3 bases; nucleotides outside the gene matches: 5. Germline-derived CDR1 and CDR2 are SGHAT and FQNNGV. The CDR3 runs to 15 residues. The CDR3 region has the DNA TGTGCCAGCAGCTTGACGGGGGGGCTTACAGATACGCAGTATTTT. It specifies CASSLTGGLTDTQYF.